Listed below are T cell receptor beta chains from one sample, sequenced in a study of early T cells in non-severe SARS-CoV-2 infection. TCRdb re-called the 5' RACE reads through MiXCR, storing one row per CDR3 protein. The sample includes just under 65,000 distinct CDR3 sequences, approximately 9.2% of them seen just once. The sequencing here drew on whole blood, taken at baseline. Receptors were obtained from an adult who was a healthcare worker with PCR-confirmed SARS-CoV-2 infection or an uninfected control (not recorded which). Both conserved end residues are trimmed from each CDR3. The D gene is left open where the match is weak.

>-|TRBJ2-7|TRBV6-2/TRBV6-3
ASMGVSGSSYEQY
>TRBD1|TRBJ2-3|TRBV6-5
ASTGQGGVTDTQY
>-|TRBJ2-3|TRBV6-6
ASSYSHPDRGTQY
>-|TRBJ2-6|TRBV6-5
ASSLRSGANVLT
>-|TRBJ1-4|TRBV7-9
ASSNRQFEKLF
>-|TRBJ1-1|TRBV29-1
SVSLGWAMNTEAF
>-|TRBJ1-2|TRBV2
ASSEGQPVGT
>TRBD1|TRBJ2-2|TRBV20-1
SAQRGTGGTGELF
>TRBD2|TRBJ2-3|TRBV7-2
ASSYSGRARDTQY
>-|TRBJ1-2|TRBV20-1
SADSTNYGYT
>-|TRBJ2-1|TRBV7-2
ASSSRDAGLVRYNEQF
>-|TRBJ1-5|TRBV19
ASSTYAGGNQPQH
>TRBD1|TRBJ1-5|TRBV2
ASTGDSFNQPQH
>-|TRBJ2-1|TRBV13
ASSLVGAGAQF
>-|TRBJ1-5|TRBV7-3
ASSLTRNQPQH
>TRBD2|TRBJ2-3|TRBV20-1
SARDRLAGVDTQY
>TRBD1|TRBJ1-1|TRBV10-2
ATSRQGNTEAF
>-|TRBJ1-3|TRBV18
ASSPPSTGNTIY
>-|TRBJ1-4|TRBV5-1
ASSLGLGEKLF
>TRBD2|TRBJ2-3|TRBV4-2
ASSQVGLAGASTDTQY
>-|TRBJ2-2|TRBV5-1
ASSHQTVANTGELF
>-|TRBJ1-4|TRBV27
ASKTQLARGLF
>TRBD1|TRBJ1-1|TRBV2
ASKGAGGTEAF
>-|TRBJ2-1|TRBV27
ASSYGRVTYNEQF
>-|TRBJ2-7|TRBV24-1
ATAGHHSYEQY
>-|TRBJ2-3|TRBV2
ASSEKAAASDTQY
>-|TRBJ2-7|TRBV5-6
ASSLGSEVSYEQY
>-|TRBJ1-2|TRBV2
ASSLGGEYGYT
>-|TRBJ2-6|TRBV19
ASSTGLSVSGANVLT
>TRBD1|TRBJ2-5|TRBV7-9
ASSRRDSIQETQY
>TRBD2|TRBJ2-1|TRBV5-6
ASSHSSGSYNEQF
>-|TRBJ2-3|TRBV12-3/TRBV12-4
ASSLQGGDTQY
>TRBD2|TRBJ2-2|TRBV9
ASSDSGTPTGELF
>-|TRBJ2-7|TRBV12-3/TRBV12-4
ASSPGQLEQY
>-|TRBJ2-7|TRBV5-1
ASSLTGPAYEQY
>-|TRBJ1-2|TRBV12-3/TRBV12-4
ASSYRKMDYGYT
>-|TRBJ2-3|TRBV7-6
ASSLASLSTDTQY
>-|TRBJ2-3|TRBV9
ASSPQGLPGDTQY
>TRBD2|TRBJ2-7|TRBV20-1
SAVGPLGTSGSYEQY
>TRBD1|TRBJ1-1|TRBV5-1
ASSLETGGRTEAF
>-|TRBJ2-7|TRBV20-1
SAGSGGSSYEQY
>TRBD1|TRBJ1-2|TRBV5-4
ASSFKGADGYT
>-|TRBJ1-4|TRBV15
ATSRGIVEEKLF
>-|TRBJ1-1|TRBV30
AHRLGFTEAF
>-|TRBJ2-2|TRBV7-8
ASSSQSGELF
>TRBD1|TRBJ1-1|TRBV7-9
ASRTTGEGEAF
>-|TRBJ2-2|TRBV19
ATAVAGANTGELF
>-|TRBJ2-7|TRBV5-4
ASSSYGVYHEQY
>TRBD2|TRBJ2-1|TRBV24-1
ATSRRESSEQF